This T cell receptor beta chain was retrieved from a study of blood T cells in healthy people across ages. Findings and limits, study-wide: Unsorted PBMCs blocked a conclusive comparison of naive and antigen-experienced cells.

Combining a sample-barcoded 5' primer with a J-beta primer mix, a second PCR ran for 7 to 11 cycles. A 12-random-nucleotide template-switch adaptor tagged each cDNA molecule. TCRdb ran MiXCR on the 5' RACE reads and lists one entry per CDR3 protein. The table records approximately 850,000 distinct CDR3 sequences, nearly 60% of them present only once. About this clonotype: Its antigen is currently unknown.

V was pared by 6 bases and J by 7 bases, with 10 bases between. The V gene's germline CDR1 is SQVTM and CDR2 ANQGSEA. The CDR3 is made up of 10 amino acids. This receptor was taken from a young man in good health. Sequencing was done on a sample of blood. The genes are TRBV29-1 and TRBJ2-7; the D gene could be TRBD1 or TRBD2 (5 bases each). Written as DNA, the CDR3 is TGCAGCGTGTGGGGGAGAGAGCAGTACTTC. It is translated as CSVWGREQYF.